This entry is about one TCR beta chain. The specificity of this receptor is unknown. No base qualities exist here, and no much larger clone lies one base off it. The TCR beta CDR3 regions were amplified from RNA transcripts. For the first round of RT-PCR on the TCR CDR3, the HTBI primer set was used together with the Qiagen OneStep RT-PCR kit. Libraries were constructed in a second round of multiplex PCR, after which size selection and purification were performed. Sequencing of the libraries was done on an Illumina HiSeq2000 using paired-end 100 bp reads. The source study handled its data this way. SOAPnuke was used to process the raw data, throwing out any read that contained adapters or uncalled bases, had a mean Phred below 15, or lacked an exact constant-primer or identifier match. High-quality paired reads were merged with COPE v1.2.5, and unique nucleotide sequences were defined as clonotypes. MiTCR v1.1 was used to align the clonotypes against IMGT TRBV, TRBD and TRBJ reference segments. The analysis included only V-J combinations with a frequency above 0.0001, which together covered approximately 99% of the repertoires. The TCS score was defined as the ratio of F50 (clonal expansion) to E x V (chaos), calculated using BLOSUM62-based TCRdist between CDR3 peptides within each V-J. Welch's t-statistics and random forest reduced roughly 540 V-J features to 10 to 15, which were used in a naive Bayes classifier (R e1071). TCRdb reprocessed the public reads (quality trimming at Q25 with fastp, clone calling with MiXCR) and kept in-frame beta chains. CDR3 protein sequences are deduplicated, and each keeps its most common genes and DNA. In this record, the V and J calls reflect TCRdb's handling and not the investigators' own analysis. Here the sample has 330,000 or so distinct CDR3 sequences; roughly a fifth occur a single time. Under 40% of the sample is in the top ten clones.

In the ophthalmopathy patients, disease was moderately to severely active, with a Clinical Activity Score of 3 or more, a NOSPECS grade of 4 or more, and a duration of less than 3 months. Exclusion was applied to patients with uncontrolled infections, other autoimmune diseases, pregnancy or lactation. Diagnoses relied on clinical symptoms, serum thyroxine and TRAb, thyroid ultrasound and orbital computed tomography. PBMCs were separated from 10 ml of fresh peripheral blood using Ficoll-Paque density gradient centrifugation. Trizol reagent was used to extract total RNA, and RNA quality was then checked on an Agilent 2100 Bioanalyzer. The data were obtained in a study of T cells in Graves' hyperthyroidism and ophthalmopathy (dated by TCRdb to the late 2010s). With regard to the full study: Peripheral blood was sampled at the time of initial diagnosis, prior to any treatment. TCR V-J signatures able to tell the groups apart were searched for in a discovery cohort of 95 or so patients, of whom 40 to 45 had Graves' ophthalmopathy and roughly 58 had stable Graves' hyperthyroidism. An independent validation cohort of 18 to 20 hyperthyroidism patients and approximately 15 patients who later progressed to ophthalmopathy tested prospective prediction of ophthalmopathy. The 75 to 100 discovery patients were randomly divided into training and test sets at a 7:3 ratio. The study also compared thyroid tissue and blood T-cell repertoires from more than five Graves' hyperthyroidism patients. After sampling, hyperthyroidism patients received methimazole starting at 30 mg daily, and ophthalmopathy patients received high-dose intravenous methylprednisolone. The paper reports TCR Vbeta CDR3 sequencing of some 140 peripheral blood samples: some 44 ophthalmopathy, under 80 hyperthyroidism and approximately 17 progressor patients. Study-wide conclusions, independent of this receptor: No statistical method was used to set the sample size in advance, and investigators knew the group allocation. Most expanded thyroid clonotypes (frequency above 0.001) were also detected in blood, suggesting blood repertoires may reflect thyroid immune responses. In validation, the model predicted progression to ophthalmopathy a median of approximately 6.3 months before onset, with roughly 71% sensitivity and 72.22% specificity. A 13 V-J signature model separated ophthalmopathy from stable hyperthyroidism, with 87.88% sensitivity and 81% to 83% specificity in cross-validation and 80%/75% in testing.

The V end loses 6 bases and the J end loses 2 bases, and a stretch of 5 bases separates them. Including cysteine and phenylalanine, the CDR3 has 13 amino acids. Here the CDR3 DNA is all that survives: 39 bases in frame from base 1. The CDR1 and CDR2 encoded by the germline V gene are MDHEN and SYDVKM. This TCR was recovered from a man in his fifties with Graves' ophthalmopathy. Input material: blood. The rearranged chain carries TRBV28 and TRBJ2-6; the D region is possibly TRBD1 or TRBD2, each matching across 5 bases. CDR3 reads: CASRGAGANVLTF. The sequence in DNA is TGTGCCAGCAGGGGGGCTGGGGCCAACGTCCTGACTTTC.